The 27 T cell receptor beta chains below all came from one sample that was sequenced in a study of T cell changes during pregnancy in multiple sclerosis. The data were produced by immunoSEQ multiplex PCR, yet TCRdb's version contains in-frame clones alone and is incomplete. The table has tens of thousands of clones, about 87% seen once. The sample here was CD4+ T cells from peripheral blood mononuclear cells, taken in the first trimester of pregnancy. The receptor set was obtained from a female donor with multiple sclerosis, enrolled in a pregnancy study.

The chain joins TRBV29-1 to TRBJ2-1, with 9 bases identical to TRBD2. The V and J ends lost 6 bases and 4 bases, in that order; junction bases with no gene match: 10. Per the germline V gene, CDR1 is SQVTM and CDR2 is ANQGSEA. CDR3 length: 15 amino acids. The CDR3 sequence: CSVALLAGGYNEQFF. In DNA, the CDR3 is TGCAGCGTCGCGCTACTAGCGGGCGGATACAATGAGCAGTTCTTC.

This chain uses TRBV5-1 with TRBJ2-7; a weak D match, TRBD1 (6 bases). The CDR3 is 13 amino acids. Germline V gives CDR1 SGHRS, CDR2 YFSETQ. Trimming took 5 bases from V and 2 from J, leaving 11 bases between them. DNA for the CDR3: TGCGCCAGCAGTGCTGGACAGACCTACGAGCAGTACTTC. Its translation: CASSAGQTYEQYF.

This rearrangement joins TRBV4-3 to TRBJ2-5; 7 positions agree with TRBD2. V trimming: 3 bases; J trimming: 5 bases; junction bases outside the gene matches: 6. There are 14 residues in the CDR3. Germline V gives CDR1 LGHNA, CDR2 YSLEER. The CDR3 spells CASSQIGSGETQYF. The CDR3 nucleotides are TGCGCCAGCAGCCAGATCGGTAGCGGGGAGACCCAGTACTTC.

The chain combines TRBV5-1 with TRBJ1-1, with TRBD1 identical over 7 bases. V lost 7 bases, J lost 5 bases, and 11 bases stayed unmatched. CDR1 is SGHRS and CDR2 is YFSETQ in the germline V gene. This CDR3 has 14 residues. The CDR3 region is CASEATGRGTEAFF. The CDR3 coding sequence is TGCGCCAGCGAAGCCACGGGCAGGGGGACTGAAGCTTTCTTT.

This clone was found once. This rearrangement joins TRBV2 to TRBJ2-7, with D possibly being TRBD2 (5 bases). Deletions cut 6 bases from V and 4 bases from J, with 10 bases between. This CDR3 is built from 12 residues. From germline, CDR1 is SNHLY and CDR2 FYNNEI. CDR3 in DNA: TGTGCCAGCAGCCCCGGCGGGTACGAGCAGTACTTC. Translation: CASSPGGYEQYF.

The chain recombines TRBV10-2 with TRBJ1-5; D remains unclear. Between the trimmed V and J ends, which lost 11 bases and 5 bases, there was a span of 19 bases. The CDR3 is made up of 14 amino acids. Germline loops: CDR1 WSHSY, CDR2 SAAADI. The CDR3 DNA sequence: TGCGCCTCTAGCCTATCTGGTTTTGATCAGCCCCAGCATTTT. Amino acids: CASSLSGFDQPQHF.

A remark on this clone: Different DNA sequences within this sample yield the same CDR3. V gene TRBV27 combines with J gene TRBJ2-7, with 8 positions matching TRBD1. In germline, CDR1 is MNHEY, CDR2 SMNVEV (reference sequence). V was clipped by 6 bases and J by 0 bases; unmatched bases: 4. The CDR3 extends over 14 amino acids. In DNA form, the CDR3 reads TGTGCCAGCAGCCGTACAGGGGGCTCCTACGAGCAGTACTTC. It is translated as CASSRTGGSYEQYF.

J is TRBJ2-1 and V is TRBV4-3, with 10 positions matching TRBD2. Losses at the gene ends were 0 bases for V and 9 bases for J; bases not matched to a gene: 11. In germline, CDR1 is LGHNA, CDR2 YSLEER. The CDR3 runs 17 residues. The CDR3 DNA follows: TGCGCCAGCAGCCAAGATGTTTTATTAGCGGGGGGTAGTGAGCAGTTCTTC. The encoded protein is CASSQDVLLAGGSEQFF.

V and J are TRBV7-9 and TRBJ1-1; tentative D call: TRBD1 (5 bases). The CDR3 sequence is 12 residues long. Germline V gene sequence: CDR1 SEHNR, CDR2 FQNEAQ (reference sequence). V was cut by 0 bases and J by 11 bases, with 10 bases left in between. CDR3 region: CASSLAPGRAFF. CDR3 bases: TGTGCCAGCAGCTTAGCTCCAGGGAGGGCTTTCTTT.

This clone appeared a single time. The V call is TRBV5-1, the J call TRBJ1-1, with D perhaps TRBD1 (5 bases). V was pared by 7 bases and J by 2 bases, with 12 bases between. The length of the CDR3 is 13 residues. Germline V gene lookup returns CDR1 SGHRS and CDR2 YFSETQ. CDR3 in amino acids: CASRSGINTEAFF. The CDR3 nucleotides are TGCGCCAGCCGATCAGGGATTAACACTGAAGCTTTCTTT. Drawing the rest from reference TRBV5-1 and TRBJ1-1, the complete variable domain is KAGVTQTPRYLIKTRGQQVTLSCSPISGHRSVSWYQQTPGQGLQFLFEYFSETQRNKGNFPGRFSGRQFSNSRSEMNVSTLELGDSALYLCASRSGINTEAFFGQGTRLTVV.

CDR3 residues: CASSRYFPGKNEQYF. The CDR3 DNA is TGTGCCAGCAGTCGTTACTTCCCCGGTAAGAACGAGCAGTACTTC. The chain combines TRBV2 with TRBJ2-7; no clear D gene. The CDR3 runs to 15 residues. V lost 5 bases to trimming and J lost 5 bases, with 19 bases between them. CDR1 and CDR2 (germline): SNHLY, FYNNEI.

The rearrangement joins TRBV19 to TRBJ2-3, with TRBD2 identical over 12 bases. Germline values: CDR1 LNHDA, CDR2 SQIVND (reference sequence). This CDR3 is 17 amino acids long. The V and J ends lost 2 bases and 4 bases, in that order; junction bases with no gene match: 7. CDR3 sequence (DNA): TGTGCCAGTAGTATAAAACCTAGCGGGAGGGCCGCAGATACGCAGTATTTT. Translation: CASSIKPSGRAADTQYF.

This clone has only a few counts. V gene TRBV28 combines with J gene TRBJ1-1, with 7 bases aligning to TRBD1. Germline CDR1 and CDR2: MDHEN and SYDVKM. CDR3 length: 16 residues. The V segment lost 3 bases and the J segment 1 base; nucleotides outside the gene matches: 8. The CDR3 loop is CASSFPGGRANTEAFF. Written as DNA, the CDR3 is TGTGCCAGCAGTTTTCCAGGGGGGCGAGCGAACACTGAAGCTTTCTTT.

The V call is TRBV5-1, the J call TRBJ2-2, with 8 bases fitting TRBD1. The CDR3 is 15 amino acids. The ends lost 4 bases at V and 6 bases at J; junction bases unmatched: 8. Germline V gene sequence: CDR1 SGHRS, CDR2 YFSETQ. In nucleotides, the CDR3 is TGCGCCAGCAGCCCAGCCCTACAGGGGGCCGGGGAGCTGTTTTTT. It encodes CASSPALQGAGELFF.

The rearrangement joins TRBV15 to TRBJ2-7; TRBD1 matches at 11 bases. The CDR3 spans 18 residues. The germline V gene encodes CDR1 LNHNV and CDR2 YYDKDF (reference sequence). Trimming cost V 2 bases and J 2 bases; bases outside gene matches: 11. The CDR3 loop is CATSRRFRDRGKTYEQYF. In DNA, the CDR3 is TGTGCCACCAGCAGACGATTTCGGGACAGGGGGAAAACCTACGAGCAGTACTTC.

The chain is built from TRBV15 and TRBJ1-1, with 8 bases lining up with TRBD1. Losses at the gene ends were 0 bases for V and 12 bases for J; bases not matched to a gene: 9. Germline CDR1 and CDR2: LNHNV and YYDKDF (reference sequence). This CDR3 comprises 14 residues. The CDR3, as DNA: TGTGCCACCAGCAGAGATTTTCAGGACAGGGCTCCTTTCTTT. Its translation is CATSRDFQDRAPFF.

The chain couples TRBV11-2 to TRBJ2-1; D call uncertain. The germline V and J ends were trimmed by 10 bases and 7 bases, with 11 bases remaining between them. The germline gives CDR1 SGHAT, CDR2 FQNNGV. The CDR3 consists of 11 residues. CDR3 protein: CATSLLNEQFF. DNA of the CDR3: TGTGCCACCTCCCTGTTGAATGAGCAGTTCTTC.

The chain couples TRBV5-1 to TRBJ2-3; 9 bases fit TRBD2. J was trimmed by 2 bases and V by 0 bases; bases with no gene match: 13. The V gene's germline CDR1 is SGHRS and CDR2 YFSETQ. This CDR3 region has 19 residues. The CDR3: CASSLDMASGAAFTDTQYF. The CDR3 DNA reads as TGCGCCAGCAGCTTGGATATGGCTAGCGGGGCCGCTTTCACAGATACGCAGTATTTT.

CDR3 residues: CASSLWSERGQGFQPQHF. The CDR3 DNA sequence: TGTGCCAGCAGTTTGTGGAGCGAACGGGGACAGGGGTTTCAGCCCCAGCATTTT. The gene calls are TRBV28 and TRBJ1-5; 10 bases match TRBD1. The CDR3 length is 18 residues. Per germline, CDR1 MDHEN and CDR2 SYDVKM. V shed 3 bases and J 6 bases; nucleotides not matched to a gene: 14.

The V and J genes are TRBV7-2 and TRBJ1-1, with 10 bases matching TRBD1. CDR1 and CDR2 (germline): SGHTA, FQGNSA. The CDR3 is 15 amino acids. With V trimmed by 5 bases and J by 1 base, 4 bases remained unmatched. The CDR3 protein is CASSRTGGRNTEAFF. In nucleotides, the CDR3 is TGTGCCAGCAGCCGGACAGGGGGAAGGAACACTGAAGCTTTCTTT.

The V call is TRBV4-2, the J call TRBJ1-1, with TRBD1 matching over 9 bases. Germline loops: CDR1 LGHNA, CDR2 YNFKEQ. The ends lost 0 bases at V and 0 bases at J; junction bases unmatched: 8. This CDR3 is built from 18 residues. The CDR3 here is CASSQDRGQGAMNTEAFF. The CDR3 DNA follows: TGTGCCAGCAGCCAAGATAGGGGACAGGGCGCTATGAACACTGAAGCTTTCTTT.

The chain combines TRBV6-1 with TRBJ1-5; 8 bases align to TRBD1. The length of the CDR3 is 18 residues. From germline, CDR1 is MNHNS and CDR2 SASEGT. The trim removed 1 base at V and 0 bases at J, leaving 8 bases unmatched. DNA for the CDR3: TGTGCCAGCAGTGAAGGGACAGGGTTAGGGGCTAGCAATCAGCCCCAGCATTTT. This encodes CASSEGTGLGASNQPQHF.

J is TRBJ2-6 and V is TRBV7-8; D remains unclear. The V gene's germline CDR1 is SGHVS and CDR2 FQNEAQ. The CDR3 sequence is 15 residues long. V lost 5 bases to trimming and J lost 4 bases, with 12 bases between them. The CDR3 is CASSPQALGANVLTF. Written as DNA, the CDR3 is TGTGCCAGCAGCCCCCAGGCTCTCGGGGCCAACGTCCTGACTTTC.

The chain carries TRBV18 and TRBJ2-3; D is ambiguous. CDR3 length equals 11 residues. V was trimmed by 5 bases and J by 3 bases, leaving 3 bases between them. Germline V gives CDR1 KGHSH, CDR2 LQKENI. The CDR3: CASSSTDTQYF. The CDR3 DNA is TGTGCCAGCTCATCAACAGATACGCAGTATTTT.

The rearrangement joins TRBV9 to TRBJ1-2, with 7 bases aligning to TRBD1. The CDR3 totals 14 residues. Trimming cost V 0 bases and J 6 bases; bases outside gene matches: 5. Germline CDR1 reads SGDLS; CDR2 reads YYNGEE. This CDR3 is CASSVAAQGNGYTF. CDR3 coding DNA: TGTGCCAGCAGCGTAGCGGCACAGGGGAATGGCTACACCTTC. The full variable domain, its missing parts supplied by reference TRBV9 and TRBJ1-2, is DSGVTQTPKHLITATGQRVTLRCSPRSGDLSVYWYQQSLDQGLQFLIQYYNGEERAKGNILERFSAQQFPDLHSELNLSSLELGDSALYFCASSVAAQGNGYTFGSGTRLTVV.

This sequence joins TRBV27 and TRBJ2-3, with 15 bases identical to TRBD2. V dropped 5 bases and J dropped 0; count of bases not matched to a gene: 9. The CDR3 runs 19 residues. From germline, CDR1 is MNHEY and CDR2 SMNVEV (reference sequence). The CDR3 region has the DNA TGTGCCAGCAGTCGTGACGGACTAGCGGGAGGGTATAGCACAGATACGCAGTATTTT. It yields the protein CASSRDGLAGGYSTDTQYF.

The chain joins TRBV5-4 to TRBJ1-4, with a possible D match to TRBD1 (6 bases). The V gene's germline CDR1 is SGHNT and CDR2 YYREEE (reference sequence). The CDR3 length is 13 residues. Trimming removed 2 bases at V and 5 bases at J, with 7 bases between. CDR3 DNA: TGTGCCAGCAGCTTAGGACAGAATGAAAAACTGTTTTTT. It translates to CASSLGQNEKLFF.